The 26 T cell receptor beta chains listed next were all sequenced from one sample in a study of blood T cell repertoires in COVID-19. Generated by immunoSEQ multiplex PCR, the TCRdb table keeps only in-frame clones and is missing some. Here the sample spans approximately 160,000 clones, approximately 91% being singletons. The sequenced sample consisted of peripheral blood. These receptor sequences come from a man between 45 and 60 years old with acute or convalescent COVID-19.

The V gene is TRBV9, the J gene TRBJ2-3; TRBD1 matches 7 bases. The germline V gene encodes CDR1 SGDLS and CDR2 YYNGEE. This CDR3 is built from 16 residues. After removal of 4 bases from V and 2 bases from J, the junction contained 10 bases not matched to a gene. The CDR3 nucleotides are TGTGCCAGCAGCATTTCAGGGGGTTCCCCCACAGATACGCAGTATTTT. Its protein product is CASSISGGSPTDTQYF.

The chain carries TRBV15 and TRBJ2-5; 9 bases agree with TRBD1. Germline CDR1 is LNHNV and CDR2 is YYDKDF (reference sequence). The V segment lost 5 bases and the J segment 4 bases; nucleotides outside the gene matches: 14. CDR3 length equals 17 residues. CDR3 loop: CATSQPRDRVGLETQYF. CDR3 sequence (DNA): TGTGCCACCAGCCAACCCCGGGACAGGGTCGGACTAGAGACCCAGTACTTC.

The chain combines TRBV18 with TRBJ2-5; D perhaps matches TRBD2 (6 bases). Germline values: CDR1 KGHSH, CDR2 LQKENI. Trimming left V 0 bases short and J 9 bases short, with 20 bases between. The CDR3 runs to 16 residues. The CDR3 is CASSPPGFGDLKAQYF. CDR3 nucleotides: TGTGCCAGCTCACCACCAGGTTTCGGGGACTTAAAGGCCCAGTACTTC.

The V call is TRBV28, the J call TRBJ1-5; possibly TRBD1 for D (5 bases). CDR1 and CDR2 from the germline V gene are MDHEN and SYDVKM. The CDR3 contains 13 residues. Trimming took 8 bases from V and 11 from J, leaving 19 bases between them. DNA for the CDR3: TGTGCCAGCCAGCAGGGCGGGGGTTTGTCCCAGCATTTT. Protein product: CASQQGGGLSQHF.

The chain employs TRBV10-3 and TRBJ1-1; 11 bases align to TRBD1. Germline CDR1 is ENHRY and CDR2 is SYGVKD. This CDR3 has 13 amino acids. J lost 5 bases, V lost 6 bases, and 2 bases had no gene match. This chain's CDR3 is CAISGTGGTEAFF. DNA for the CDR3: TGTGCCATCAGCGGGACAGGGGGAACTGAAGCTTTCTTT.

V and J are TRBV5-5 and TRBJ1-1, with D maybe TRBD1 (6 bases). Germline V gives CDR1 SGHKS, CDR2 YYEKEE (reference sequence). Trimming pared 2 bases from V and 0 bases from J, leaving 17 bases between. This CDR3 region has 17 residues. The CDR3 here is CASSFGPGTFLNTEAFF. The DNA of the CDR3 is TGTGCCAGCAGCTTCGGCCCCGGGACATTTCTGAACACTGAAGCTTTCTTT.

The V gene is TRBV6-5, the J gene TRBJ2-5; D is ambiguous. The length of the CDR3 is 14 residues. The V and J ends lost 0 bases and 1 base respectively, with 6 bases between them. CDR1 is MNHEY and CDR2 is SVGAGI in the germline V gene. The CDR3 loop is CASSYSGSQETQYF. CDR3 sequence (DNA): TGTGCCAGCAGTTACTCCGGTAGCCAAGAGACCCAGTACTTC.

The V gene is TRBV29-1, the J gene TRBJ1-2, with D uncertain. Per the germline V gene, CDR1 is SQVTM and CDR2 is ANQGSEA. V was cut by 7 bases and J by 5 bases, with 17 bases left in between. CDR3 size: 13 residues. The CDR3 nucleotides are TGCAGCGGGGTGGAGGGCCTTAGTTATGGCTACACCTTC. Its translation is CSGVEGLSYGYTF. The variable domain in full, with the rest retrieved from reference TRBV29-1 and TRBJ1-2, is SAVISQKPSRDICQRGTSLTIQCQVDSQVTMMFWYRQQPGQSLTLIATANQGSEATYESGFVIDKFPISRPNLTFSTLTVSNMSPEDSSIYLCSGVEGLSYGYTFGSGTRLTVV.

The CDR3 sequence: CASSSRNTDTQYF. CDR3 DNA sequence: TGTGCCAGCAGTTCGCGGAACACAGATACGCAGTATTTT. The chain has TRBV9 and TRBJ2-3, with D hard to call. Germline values: CDR1 SGDLS, CDR2 YYNGEE. V lost 5 bases and J 2 bases, leaving 9 bases between the germline ends. CDR3 size: 13 residues. Full variable domain (remainder filled in from reference TRBV9 and TRBJ2-3): DSGVTQTPKHLITATGQRVTLRCSPRSGDLSVYWYQQSLDQGLQFLIQYYNGEERAKGNILERFSAQQFPDLHSELNLSSLELGDSALYFCASSSRNTDTQYFGPGTRLTVL.

This rearrangement joins TRBV2 to TRBJ1-1; 8 nucleotides match TRBD1. Germline V lookup: CDR1 SNHLY, CDR2 FYNNEI. The CDR3 is 13 amino acids. With V trimmed by 7 bases and J by 5 bases, 6 bases remained unmatched. The CDR3 is CASTLTGVTEAFF. The CDR3 nucleotides read TGTGCCAGCACCTTGACAGGGGTGACTGAAGCTTTCTTT.

This chain uses TRBV11-3 with TRBJ1-1, with 7 bases fitting TRBD1. CDR1 and CDR2 (germline): SGHNT, YENEEA. J was trimmed by 1 base and V by 1 base; bases with no gene match: 0. The CDR3 contains 14 residues. The CDR3 is CASSLGQGNTEAFF. DNA of the CDR3: TGTGCCAGCAGCTTAGGACAGGGGAACACTGAAGCTTTCTTT.

The genes are TRBV4-1 and TRBJ2-1; perhaps TRBD1 as D (6 bases). The CDR3 length is 19 residues. Trimming removed 0 bases from V and 2 bases from J, with 20 bases in between. The germline V gene has CDR1 MGHRA and CDR2 YSYEKL. The CDR3 loop reads CASSQDILVGDTTYNEQFF. As DNA, the CDR3 is TGCGCCAGCAGCCAAGATATTCTTGTAGGGGACACCACCTACAATGAGCAGTTCTTC.

This rearrangement joins TRBV11-3 to TRBJ2-5; 7 positions agree with TRBD1. Trimming cost V 0 bases and J 1 base; bases outside gene matches: 8. The V gene's germline CDR1 is SGHNT and CDR2 YENEEA. This CDR3 spans 17 amino acids. The DNA of the CDR3 is TGTGCCAGCAGCTTAGACATCCTGGGACAGCTCCAAGAGACCCAGTACTTC. This encodes CASSLDILGQLQETQYF. The whole variable domain, filled in from reference TRBV11-3 and TRBJ2-5, reads EAGVVQSPRYKIIEKKQPVAFWCNPISGHNTLYWYLQNLGQGPELLIRYENEEAVDDSQLPKDRFSAERLKGVDSTLKIQPAELGDSAVYLCASSLDILGQLQETQYFGPGTRLLVL.

The CDR3 DNA reads as TGTGCCACCAGTGACCCGGGTACGGAGGAGGAAAAACTGTTTTTT. As protein: CATSDPGTEEEKLFF. The chain carries TRBV24-1 and TRBJ1-4, with unresolved D. V lost 4 bases to trimming and J lost 8 bases, with 16 bases between them. CDR3 length: 15 residues. Germline V gene sequence: CDR1 KGHDR, CDR2 SFDVKD.

This chain links TRBV27 with TRBJ1-4; D is perhaps TRBD1 (6 bases). The CDR3 runs 14 residues. V was shortened by 5 bases and J by 7 bases, with 14 bases between the two germline ends. The germline V gene has CDR1 MNHEY and CDR2 SMNVEV (reference sequence). In nucleotides, the CDR3 is TGTGCCAGCAGTAACAGGGACGTATCTGAAAAACTGTTTTTT. Translation: CASSNRDVSEKLFF.

The gene calls are TRBV9 and TRBJ1-6; D might be TRBD1 (5 bases). The CDR3 runs to 16 residues. V lost 3 bases to trimming and J lost 5 bases, with 15 bases between them. The germline V gene has CDR1 SGDLS and CDR2 YYNGEE. The CDR3 DNA follows: TGTGCCAGCAGCGCTGATGCGGGGACCAATAATTCACCCCTCCACTTT. Its translation is CASSADAGTNNSPLHF.

The chain is built from TRBV9 and TRBJ2-3, with a possible D match to TRBD2 (5 bases). There are 16 residues in the CDR3. Germline lookup yields CDR1 SGDLS and CDR2 YYNGEE. With 4 bases removed from V and 10 bases from J, the gap between germline ends came to 25 bases. The CDR3 bases are TGTGCCAGCAGCCCCATGGGATTTTCTCCCGGGGTATCGCAGTATTTT. Its translation: CASSPMGFSPGVSQYF.

The chain employs TRBV24-1 and TRBJ2-5; 7 bases fit TRBD1. CDR3 length: 15 amino acids. V dropped 7 bases and J dropped 2; count of bases not matched to a gene: 9. CDR1 is KGHDR and CDR2 is SFDVKD in the germline V gene. CDR3 DNA sequence: TGTGCCACCAGGCCCCGGGACAGCCTACAAGAGACCCAGTACTTC. Translated: CATRPRDSLQETQYF.

The sample holds a few counts of this clone. The CDR3 DNA follows: TGTGCCAGTAATCACAGGGCGGGGGCCTATGGCTACACCTTC. This gives the protein CASNHRAGAYGYTF. This rearrangement joins TRBV19 to TRBJ1-2, with a weak D call TRBD1 (6 bases). The CDR3 runs 14 residues. V lost 7 bases and J lost 4, with 16 bases in between. From germline, CDR1 is LNHDA and CDR2 SQIVND (reference sequence). Filled out from reference TRBV19 and TRBJ1-2, the complete variable domain reads DGGITQSPKYLFRKEGQNVTLSCEQNLNHDAMYWYRQDPGQGLRLIYYSQIVNDFQKGDIAEGYSVSREKKESFPLTVTSAQKNPTAFYLCASNHRAGAYGYTFGSGTRLTVV.

This sequence joins TRBV15 and TRBJ2-1; 7 bases match TRBD1. Germline CDR1 is LNHNV and CDR2 is YYDKDF (reference sequence). V was pared by 4 bases and J by 9 bases, with 9 bases of the junction left unmatched. The CDR3 covers 14 residues. The CDR3, as DNA: TGTGCCACCAGCAACTATCGACAGGGTGGTGAGCAGTTCTTC. Its translation: CATSNYRQGGEQFF.

The chain recombines TRBV6-5 with TRBJ1-5; D unclear. Germline V gene sequence: CDR1 MNHEY, CDR2 SVGAGI. V dropped 8 bases and J dropped 2 bases, with 7 bases sitting between them. The CDR3 contains 12 residues. The CDR3 DNA sequence: TGTGCCAGCGGGAGTGGCAATCAGCCCCAGCATTTT. Translating it yields CASGSGNQPQHF.

The V call is TRBV18, the J call TRBJ1-1; 10 positions agree with TRBD1. CDR3 length: 14 amino acids. The germline V gene encodes CDR1 KGHSH and CDR2 LQKENI. V was pared by 6 bases and J by 6 bases, with 7 bases of the junction left unmatched. The CDR3 DNA is TGTGCCAGCTCTGGGGGACAGGGGAGGCCTGAAGCTTTCTTT. It codes for CASSGGQGRPEAFF.

The chain couples TRBV6-5 to TRBJ2-1, with 11 nucleotides matching TRBD2. The CDR3 totals 16 residues. V shed 0 bases and J 7 bases; nucleotides not matched to a gene: 5. The germline V gene has CDR1 MNHEY and CDR2 SVGAGI. The CDR3 loop reads CASSYSSTSGSNEQFF. The CDR3 DNA sequence: TGTGCCAGCAGTTACTCGAGTACTAGCGGGAGTAATGAGCAGTTCTTC.

The V gene is TRBV9, the J gene TRBJ2-6, with D perhaps matching TRBD1 (6 bases). With 3 bases removed from V and 1 base from J, the gap between germline ends came to 14 bases. This CDR3 spans 17 amino acids. CDR1 and CDR2 from the germline V gene are SGDLS and YYNGEE. CDR3 nucleotides: TGTGCCAGCAGCGGGACAGTAGTCCTGTCTGGGGCCAACGTCCTGACTTTC. This gives the protein CASSGTVVLSGANVLTF.

The rearrangement uses TRBV27 and TRBJ2-3, with TRBD2 matching over 8 bases. V was pared by 5 bases and J by 6 bases, with 7 bases of the junction left unmatched. Per germline, CDR1 MNHEY and CDR2 SMNVEV (reference sequence). The CDR3 has 14 residues. CDR3 sequence: CASSRGTRGDTQYF. DNA of the CDR3: TGTGCCAGCAGTCGGGGGACTAGGGGGGATACGCAGTATTTT.

The chain couples TRBV19 to TRBJ2-5, with 15 nucleotides matching TRBD2. V gave up 1 base and J gave up 4 bases; unmatched junction bases: 7. The CDR3 has 18 amino acids. The germline gives CDR1 LNHDA, CDR2 SQIVND (reference sequence). Written as DNA, the CDR3 is TGTGCCAGTAGTATAGGCCGGACTAGCGGGGGGGCCAGAGAGACCCAGTACTTC. Translating it yields CASSIGRTSGGARETQYF.